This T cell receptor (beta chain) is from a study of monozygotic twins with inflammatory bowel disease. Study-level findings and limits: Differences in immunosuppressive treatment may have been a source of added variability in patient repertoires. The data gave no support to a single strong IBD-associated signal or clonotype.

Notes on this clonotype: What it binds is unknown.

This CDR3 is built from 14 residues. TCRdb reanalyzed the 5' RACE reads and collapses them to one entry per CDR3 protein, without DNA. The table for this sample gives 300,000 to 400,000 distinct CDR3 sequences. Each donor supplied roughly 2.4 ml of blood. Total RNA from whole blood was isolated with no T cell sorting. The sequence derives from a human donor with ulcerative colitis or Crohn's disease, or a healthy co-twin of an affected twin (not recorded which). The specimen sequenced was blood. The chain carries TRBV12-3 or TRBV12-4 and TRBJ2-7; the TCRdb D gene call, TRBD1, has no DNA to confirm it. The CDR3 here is CASSPTGHSYEQYF.